The rows below give T cell receptor beta chains drawn from one sample of a study of T cell responses to AZD1222 COVID-19 vaccine. The protocol was immunoSEQ multiplex PCR, while the TCRdb copy is restricted to in-frame clones and leaves out a portion. Among around 120,000 clones listed, about 89% were seen once. This specimen was peripheral blood, taken on day 0 of MenACWY control vaccination. These TCRs come from an adult in good health. Both conserved end residues are part of each CDR3. The D gene is left open where the match is weak. For some rows the clone size is stated as once, few or many, or as a class when expanded; others skip it.

clone_size: NA; d_call: NA; v_call: TRBV6-5; j_call: TRBJ1-2; cdr3_aa: CASSPGRNYGYTF; cdr3_nt: TGTGCCAGCAGCCCCGGCAGGAACTATGGCTACACCTTC
clone_size: NA; d_call: TRBD1; v_call: TRBV29-1; j_call: TRBJ2-5; cdr3_aa: CSVAGTEQETQYF; cdr3_nt: TGCAGCGTCGCCGGGACAGAACAAGAGACCCAGTACTTC
clone_size: NA; d_call: TRBD1; v_call: TRBV6-5; j_call: TRBJ1-5; cdr3_aa: CASNGDSSNQPQHF; cdr3_nt: TGTGCCAGCAATGGGGACAGCAGCAATCAGCCCCAGCATTTT
clone_size: NA; d_call: TRBD1; v_call: TRBV7-9; j_call: TRBJ2-5; cdr3_aa: CASCGQGKKETQYF; cdr3_nt: TGTGCCAGCTGCGGACAGGGTAAGAAAGAGACCCAGTACTTC
clone_size: NA; d_call: NA; v_call: TRBV6-5; j_call: TRBJ1-6; cdr3_aa: CASSYSMGTGSPLHF; cdr3_nt: TGTGCCAGCAGTTACTCGATGGGCACGGGTTCACCCCTCCACTTT
clone_size: once; d_call: TRBD1; v_call: TRBV9; j_call: TRBJ2-1; cdr3_aa: CASSSRTGGADNEQFF; cdr3_nt: TGTGCCAGCAGCTCCCGGACAGGGGGCGCAGACAATGAGCAGTTCTTC
clone_size: NA; d_call: NA; v_call: TRBV12-3/TRBV12-4; j_call: TRBJ1-1; cdr3_aa: CASSYTGLTEAFF; cdr3_nt: TGTGCCAGCAGTTATACGGGGCTCACTGAAGCTTTCTTT
clone_size: NA; d_call: NA; v_call: TRBV2; j_call: TRBJ1-1; cdr3_aa: CASSGLTANTEAFF; cdr3_nt: TGTGCCAGCAGTGGTTTAACCGCGAACACTGAAGCTTTCTTT
clone_size: NA; d_call: NA; v_call: TRBV21-1; j_call: TRBJ2-2; cdr3_aa: CASSKARVSGFNSTGELFF; cdr3_nt: TGTGCCAGCAGCAAAGCGCGGGTATCAGGGTTCAATAGCACCGGGGAGCTGTTTTTT
clone_size: NA; d_call: NA; v_call: TRBV5-1; j_call: TRBJ1-5; cdr3_aa: CASSLGQPNQPQHF; cdr3_nt: TGCGCCAGCAGCTTGGGACAGCCCAATCAGCCCCAGCATTTT
clone_size: NA; d_call: NA; v_call: TRBV11-2; j_call: TRBJ2-7; cdr3_aa: CASSLGSYEQYF; cdr3_nt: TGTGCCAGCAGCTTAGGGTCCTACGAGCAGTACTTC
clone_size: NA; d_call: NA; v_call: TRBV5-1; j_call: TRBJ2-1; cdr3_aa: CASSFNRGEQFF; cdr3_nt: TGCGCCAGCAGCTTTAATCGGGGTGAGCAGTTCTTC
clone_size: NA; d_call: TRBD2; v_call: TRBV11-2; j_call: TRBJ2-7; cdr3_aa: CASSLGGSGTIHEQYF; cdr3_nt: TGTGCCAGCAGCTTAGGAGGTAGCGGGACTATCCACGAGCAGTACTTC
clone_size: once; d_call: TRBD1; v_call: TRBV7-8; j_call: TRBJ1-1; cdr3_aa: CASTRTGRMNTEAFF; cdr3_nt: TGTGCCAGCACGCGGACAGGGAGGATGAACACTGAAGCTTTCTTT
clone_size: NA; d_call: NA; v_call: TRBV6-5; j_call: TRBJ1-5; cdr3_aa: CASIPGYRDQPQHF; cdr3_nt: TGTGCCAGCATCCCAGGGTATCGGGATCAGCCCCAGCATTTT
clone_size: NA; d_call: NA; v_call: TRBV5-5; j_call: TRBJ2-5; cdr3_aa: CASSLGAAQETQYF; cdr3_nt: TGTGCCAGCAGCTTGGGGGCCGCCCAAGAGACCCAGTACTTC
clone_size: few; d_call: NA; v_call: TRBV4-1; j_call: TRBJ1-1; cdr3_aa: CASSHFRTPKNTEAFF; cdr3_nt: TGCGCCAGCAGCCATTTTAGAACACCCAAGAACACTGAAGCTTTCTTT
clone_size: NA; d_call: NA; v_call: TRBV5-5; j_call: TRBJ1-1; cdr3_aa: CASSLGPLLAFF; cdr3_nt: TGTGCCAGCAGCTTGGGTCCGCTGTTGGCTTTCTTT
clone_size: NA; d_call: NA; v_call: TRBV19; j_call: TRBJ2-3; cdr3_aa: CASSTQGIDTQYF; cdr3_nt: TGTGCCAGTAGTACCCAGGGGATAGATACGCAGTATTTT
clone_size: NA; d_call: NA; v_call: TRBV20-1; j_call: TRBJ2-1; cdr3_aa: CSASIRDNEQFF; cdr3_nt: TGCAGTGCTAGTATCAGGGACAATGAGCAGTTCTTC
clone_size: NA; d_call: TRBD1; v_call: TRBV7-3; j_call: TRBJ1-5; cdr3_aa: CASSPRTGDDQPQHF; cdr3_nt: TGTGCCAGCAGCCCGAGGACAGGGGACGATCAGCCCCAGCATTTT
clone_size: NA; d_call: NA; v_call: TRBV2; j_call: TRBJ1-4; cdr3_aa: CASSEEQEAGAVF; cdr3_nt: TGTGCCAGCAGTGAAGAGCAGGAGGCTGGGGCCGTTTTT
clone_size: NA; d_call: TRBD2; v_call: TRBV24-1; j_call: TRBJ2-2; cdr3_aa: CATSGGSVAGTGELFF; cdr3_nt: TGTGCCACCAGTGGGGGTAGTGTAGCGGGCACCGGGGAGCTGTTTTTT
clone_size: NA; d_call: TRBD2; v_call: TRBV5-1; j_call: TRBJ2-1; cdr3_aa: CASSSGLAGDWQFF; cdr3_nt: TGCGCCAGCAGTTCCGGACTAGCGGGAGATTGGCAGTTCTTC
clone_size: NA; d_call: NA; v_call: TRBV7-8; j_call: TRBJ1-4; cdr3_aa: CASSQVAGLNEKLFF; cdr3_nt: TGTGCCAGCAGTCAAGTGGCGGGACTTAATGAAAAACTGTTTTTT
clone_size: NA; d_call: TRBD1; v_call: TRBV11-3; j_call: TRBJ1-1; cdr3_aa: CASSADRGLVGGTEAFF; cdr3_nt: TGTGCCAGCAGCGCGGACAGGGGGTTGGTCGGCGGCACTGAAGCTTTCTTT
clone_size: NA; d_call: NA; v_call: TRBV5-1; j_call: TRBJ2-1; cdr3_aa: CASSLGIGDRAYNEQFF; cdr3_nt: TGCGCCAGCAGCTTGGGTATCGGGGACCGAGCCTACAATGAGCAGTTCTTC
clone_size: once; d_call: NA; v_call: TRBV11-2; j_call: TRBJ2-1; cdr3_aa: CASSLGAYNEQFF; cdr3_nt: TGTGCCAGCAGCTTGGGAGCTTACAATGAGCAGTTCTTC
clone_size: NA; d_call: NA; v_call: TRBV29-1; j_call: TRBJ2-7; cdr3_aa: CSVEGMESTQYF; cdr3_nt: TGCAGCGTTGAAGGTATGGAGAGCACGCAGTACTTC
clone_size: NA; d_call: NA; v_call: TRBV5-1; j_call: TRBJ1-5; cdr3_aa: CASSTGDNQPQHF; cdr3_nt: TGCGCCAGCAGCACGGGGGATAATCAGCCCCAGCATTTT
clone_size: NA; d_call: NA; v_call: TRBV9; j_call: TRBJ1-1; cdr3_aa: CASSVGIGMPNTEAFF; cdr3_nt: TGTGCCAGCAGCGTAGGTATAGGGATGCCGAACACTGAAGCTTTCTTT
clone_size: NA; d_call: TRBD1; v_call: TRBV7-9; j_call: TRBJ1-1; cdr3_aa: CASSLVTGGSTEAFF; cdr3_nt: TGTGCCAGCAGCTTAGTAACAGGGGGGAGCACTGAAGCTTTCTTT
clone_size: few; d_call: NA; v_call: TRBV18; j_call: TRBJ2-1; cdr3_aa: CASSPPEGYNNEQFF; cdr3_nt: TGTGCCAGCTCACCACCGGAGGGCTACAACAATGAGCAGTTCTTC
clone_size: NA; d_call: TRBD1; v_call: TRBV7-2; j_call: TRBJ1-2; cdr3_aa: CASSPQGDREGYGYTF; cdr3_nt: TGTGCCAGCAGCCCTCAAGGGGACAGGGAGGGCTATGGCTACACCTTC
clone_size: NA; d_call: NA; v_call: TRBV14; j_call: TRBJ1-5; cdr3_aa: CASSQAGWGQPQHF; cdr3_nt: TGTGCCAGCAGCCAAGCAGGGTGGGGGCAGCCCCAGCATTTT
clone_size: NA; d_call: TRBD1; v_call: TRBV11-3; j_call: TRBJ2-7; cdr3_aa: CASSPATGVEQYF; cdr3_nt: TGTGCCAGCAGCCCCGCGACAGGGGTCGAGCAGTACTTC
clone_size: NA; d_call: NA; v_call: TRBV7-2; j_call: TRBJ2-3; cdr3_aa: CASSSFTDTQYF; cdr3_nt: TGTGCCAGCAGCTCGTTCACAGATACGCAGTATTTT
clone_size: NA; d_call: TRBD1; v_call: TRBV6-5; j_call: TRBJ2-7; cdr3_aa: CASSYRGGYEQYF; cdr3_nt: TGTGCCAGCAGCTACAGGGGCGGCTACGAGCAGTACTTC
clone_size: NA; d_call: NA; v_call: TRBV9; j_call: TRBJ1-2; cdr3_aa: CASSPQVDNYGYTF; cdr3_nt: TGTGCCAGCAGCCCCCAGGTGGATAACTATGGCTACACCTTC
clone_size: NA; d_call: NA; v_call: TRBV7-2; j_call: TRBJ2-7; cdr3_aa: CASSLAGAYEQYF; cdr3_nt: TGTGCCAGCAGCTTAGCGGGAGCCTACGAGCAGTACTTC
clone_size: NA; d_call: NA; v_call: TRBV5-6; j_call: TRBJ1-5; cdr3_aa: CASSLDSSKGSGNQPQHF; cdr3_nt: TGTGCCAGCAGCTTGGATAGTTCCAAGGGGTCTGGCAATCAGCCCCAGCATTTT
clone_size: NA; d_call: NA; v_call: TRBV6-1; j_call: TRBJ2-1; cdr3_aa: CASSEQVESYNEQFF; cdr3_nt: TGTGCCAGCAGTGAACAAGTCGAGTCCTACAATGAGCAGTTCTTC
clone_size: NA; d_call: NA; v_call: TRBV12-3/TRBV12-4; j_call: TRBJ1-1; cdr3_aa: CASSLVRGGTFF; cdr3_nt: TGTGCCAGCAGTTTAGTCAGGGGAGGAACTTTCTTT
clone_size: NA; d_call: NA; v_call: TRBV9; j_call: TRBJ1-1; cdr3_aa: CASSVRMNTEAFF; cdr3_nt: TGTGCCAGCAGCGTGAGGATGAACACTGAAGCTTTCTTT
clone_size: NA; d_call: NA; v_call: TRBV7-3; j_call: TRBJ2-2; cdr3_aa: CASSAKVTGELFF; cdr3_nt: TGTGCCAGCAGCGCCAAAGTGACCGGGGAGCTGTTTTTT
clone_size: NA; d_call: TRBD1; v_call: TRBV3-1/TRBV3-2; j_call: TRBJ2-7; cdr3_aa: CASSQKGATYEQYF; cdr3_nt: TGTGCCAGCAGCCAAAAGGGGGCGACCTACGAGCAGTACTTC